The 11 T cell receptor beta chains given below trace back to one sample, sequenced in a study of blood T cell repertoires in COVID-19. The repertoire was sequenced with immunoSEQ multiplex PCR; TCRdb's copy has only in-frame clones and lacks some. The sample holds about 41,000 clones, approximately 85% seen once. The sequenced sample was peripheral blood. These receptors were collected from a man aged 40-49 years with active or convalescent COVID-19.

This clone was seen a handful of times. The CDR3 DNA follows: TGCAGCGCAGGAAAGGAGGGGCGAGGCTACACCTTC. This encodes CSAGKEGRGYTF. The chain has TRBV29-1 and TRBJ1-2; a weak D match, TRBD1 (5 bases). The germline V and J ends were trimmed by 7 bases and 8 bases, with 17 bases remaining between them. The length of the CDR3 is 12 residues. Germline assignment: CDR1 SQVTM and CDR2 ANQGSEA.

V and J are TRBV7-9 and TRBJ2-1, with a weak D call TRBD2 (6 bases). This CDR3 spans 15 amino acids. Trimming shortened V by 2 bases and J by 4 bases, and 12 bases separated the two germline ends. Germline-derived CDR1 and CDR2 are SEHNR and FQNEAQ (reference sequence). The CDR3 region has the DNA TGTGCCAGCAGCTTAATAGCGGCCTTTTACAATGAGCAGTTCTTC. It yields the protein CASSLIAAFYNEQFF.

This chain connects TRBV25-1 to TRBJ2-7; TRBD1 aligns across 7 bases. Germline CDR1 reads MGHDK; CDR2 reads SYGVNS. V was clipped by 6 bases and J by 4 bases; unmatched bases: 6. The CDR3 is 13 residues long. Here the CDR3 reads CASRRPGGYEQYF. The CDR3 DNA is TGTGCCAGCAGGAGGCCAGGGGGTTACGAGCAGTACTTC.

The DNA of the CDR3 is TGCAGCGGGGACATCTACACCTTC. It codes for CSGDIYTF. This chain uses TRBV29-1 with TRBJ1-2; possibly TRBD1 for D (6 bases). CDR1 SQVTM and CDR2 ANQGSEA come from the germline V gene. V lost 7 bases and J 10 bases, leaving 7 bases between the germline ends. This CDR3 has 8 residues.

This sequence joins TRBV10-2 and TRBJ1-3, with 8 positions matching TRBD1. Germline trimming cut 5 bases from V and 4 bases from J; bases unmatched to any gene: 7. Germline V gene lookup returns CDR1 WSHSY and CDR2 SAAADI. This CDR3 comprises 15 residues. CDR3 nucleotides: TGCGCCAGCAGTCGACAGGGGAAGGGAGGAAACACCATATATTTT. As protein: CASSRQGKGGNTIYF.

There are many counts of this clone. The V and J genes are TRBV5-4 and TRBJ2-7; 7 bases are shared with TRBD1. The trim removed 3 bases at V and 3 bases at J, leaving 6 bases unmatched. The CDR3 is 14 amino acids. Per the germline V gene, CDR1 is SGHNT and CDR2 is YYREEE (reference sequence). The DNA for the CDR3 is TGTGCCAGCAGCTCCCAGGGACAGCTCTACGAGCAGTACTTC. This sequence encodes CASSSQGQLYEQYF.

The rearrangement uses TRBV6-5 and TRBJ1-1; 9 bases are shared with TRBD1. The CDR3 sequence is 15 residues long. The V and J ends lost 5 bases and 7 bases, in that order; junction bases with no gene match: 11. The germline V gene has CDR1 MNHEY and CDR2 SVGAGI. The CDR3 reads CASSRGTGILGEAFF. For the CDR3, the DNA is TGTGCCAGCAGTAGGGGGACAGGGATCTTGGGTGAAGCTTTCTTT.

The genes are TRBV19 and TRBJ1-5; TRBD1 might be the D (5 bases). The germline V gene has CDR1 LNHDA and CDR2 SQIVND (reference sequence). The length of the CDR3 is 14 residues. The V end lost 3 bases, the J end lost 6 bases, and 12 bases lay between the germline ends. CDR3 nucleotide sequence: TGTGCCAGTAGTATTGAGGGAGGGGTTCAGCCCCAGCATTTT. Encoded protein: CASSIEGGVQPQHF.

The table lists this clone with a count of one. CDR3 DNA: TGTGCCACCACCCCCCCAGCGGGCGAGCAGTACTTC. This gives the protein CATTPPAGEQYF. The V call is TRBV10-3, the J call TRBJ2-7, with D perhaps TRBD2 (6 bases). Trimming took off 10 bases at V and 6 bases at J, with 16 bases between the two ends. The germline V gene encodes CDR1 ENHRY and CDR2 SYGVKD. This CDR3 is built from 12 residues.

This clone was detected once. The chain is built from TRBV12-3 or TRBV12-4 and TRBJ2-7; TRBD2 agrees at 7 bases. The CDR3 is 13 amino acids. J gave up 3 bases and V 2 bases, and 1 base lay outside the gene matches. CDR3 region: CASSLRGDYEQYF. Here the CDR3 DNA reads TGTGCCAGCAGTTTACGGGGGGACTACGAGCAGTACTTC.

The V call is TRBV5-5, the J call TRBJ1-4, with D tentatively TRBD1 (6 bases). Trimming removed 4 bases at V and 8 bases at J, with 21 bases between. The length of the CDR3 is 16 residues. Germline lookup yields CDR1 SGHKS and CDR2 YYEKEE (reference sequence). CDR3 coding DNA: TGTGCCAGCAGCATCAACAGTTGGGGGCGCAGAGAAAAACTGTTTTTT. It yields the protein CASSINSWGRREKLFF. Looking up the rest from reference TRBV5-5 and TRBJ1-4 gives the full variable domain: DAGVTQSPTHLIKTRGQQVTLRCSPISGHKSVSWYQQVLGQGPQFIFQYYEKEERGRGNFPDRFSARQFPNYSSELNVNALLLGDSALYLCASSINSWGRREKLFFGSGTQLSVL.